This T cell receptor (beta chain) was documented in a study of graft-versus-host responses after intestinal transplantation. Broader study findings: Early post-transplant HvG declines showed an association with peak circulating GvH clone levels.

Once graft tissue had been processed, intraepithelial and lamina propria lymphocytes were released. Profiled with immunoSEQ multiplex PCR; TCRdb holds only in-frame clones, not every one. Here the sample spans roughly 7,000 clones, approximately 72% being singletons. This clone was detected only a few times. Its target is unknown. The CDR3 is 16 amino acids. CDR1 is KGHSH, CDR2 LQKENI, per germline. V shed 3 bases and J 1 base; nucleotides not matched to a gene: 7. Source: ileum tissue, taken about 230 days after intestinal transplant. This receptor was identified in a human patient who received an intestinal transplant, so some T cells may come from the graft donor. This chain uses TRBV18 with TRBJ1-1, with TRBD1 identical over 8 bases. The CDR3 DNA sequence: TGTGCCAGCTCACCTCCCTTCGGACAGGGGAACACTGAAGCTTTCTTT. This codes for CASSPPFGQGNTEAFF.